The 17 T cell receptor beta chains in this list originate from one sample, sequenced in a study of OX40 agonist ivuxolimab in advanced cancers. Sequencing was performed with immunoSEQ multiplex PCR; in TCRdb, only in-frame clones are kept and a portion is missing. Seen here are 80,000 to 95,000 clones, roughly nine tenths observed once, and the top ten hold 1.4% to 1.5%. The specimen was CD4+ or CD8+ T cells sorted from blood, collected in a trial of the OX40 agonist ivuxolimab. All receptors come from an adult with an advanced solid tumor such as melanoma, head and neck, liver or kidney cancer.

The rearrangement links TRBV6-5 to TRBJ1-2; no firm D call. The germline V gene encodes CDR1 MNHEY and CDR2 SVGAGI. V was pared by 5 bases and J by 0 bases, with 7 bases between. The CDR3 loop spans 13 amino acids. The CDR3 is CASSDGANYGYTF. The CDR3 DNA is TGTGCCAGCAGTGACGGGGCTAACTATGGCTACACCTTC.

The chain combines TRBV14 with TRBJ2-1; 15 bases are shared with TRBD2. The germline V gene encodes CDR1 SGHDN and CDR2 FVKESK. V trimming: 5 bases; J trimming: 14 bases; junction bases outside the gene matches: 7. The CDR3 is 14 residues long. CDR3: CASSGTSGGFRKFF. DNA for the CDR3: TGTGCCAGCAGCGGGACTAGCGGGGGGTTCAGAAAGTTCTTC.

J is TRBJ2-3 and V is TRBV11-2; tentatively, D is TRBD2 (6 bases). V lost 5 bases and J 7 bases, leaving 10 bases between the germline ends. Germline CDR1 reads SGHAT; CDR2 reads FQNNGV. CDR3 size: 12 residues. The chain's CDR3 is CASSPEGYTQYF. The CDR3 bases are TGTGCCAGCAGCCCGGAGGGCTATACGCAGTATTTT.

This chain links TRBV10-1 with TRBJ2-3, with 10 bases matching TRBD2. Looked up from germline, CDR1 is WNHNN and CDR2 is SYGVQD (reference sequence). V lost 8 bases and J lost 1; bases outside the gene matches: 3. The CDR3 has 14 amino acids. The CDR3 reads CASRGTSGTDTQYF. Written as DNA, the CDR3 is TGCGCCAGCCGCGGGACTAGCGGCACAGATACGCAGTATTTT.

The chain uses TRBV19 and TRBJ2-3; perhaps TRBD1 as D (5 bases). Germline loops: CDR1 LNHDA, CDR2 SQIVND (reference sequence). The CDR3 sequence is 13 residues long. The V end was cut by 10 bases, the J end by 4 bases, with 15 bases between. The CDR3 nucleotides read TGTGCCACCGCATCCCAGGGTGCAGATACGCAGTATTTT. Protein sequence: CATASQGADTQYF.

The chain couples TRBV30 to TRBJ2-5; maybe TRBD1 (6 bases). The CDR3 extends over 14 amino acids. Germline V gene data show CDR1 as GTSNPN and CDR2 as SVGIG (reference sequence). The germline V and J ends were trimmed by 2 bases and 2 bases, with 12 bases remaining between them. Written as DNA, the CDR3 is TGTGCCTGGAGTCGGACAGCCGGACAAGAGACCCAGTACTTC. This sequence encodes CAWSRTAGQETQYF.

This clone has only one observation. This rearrangement joins TRBV19 to TRBJ2-7; either TRBD1 or TRBD2 may fit D (5 bases each). V was cut by 7 bases and J by 3 bases, with 13 bases left in between. Germline loops: CDR1 LNHDA, CDR2 SQIVND (reference sequence). This CDR3 region has 13 residues. CDR3 sequence: CASTAGRDYEQYF. DNA for the CDR3: TGTGCCAGTACCGCGGGCAGGGACTACGAGCAGTACTTC.

J is TRBJ1-1 and V is TRBV6-1; a possible D gene is TRBD1 (5 bases). Germline V gene data show CDR1 as MNHNS and CDR2 as SASEGT. This CDR3 comprises 14 residues. V was pared by 4 bases and J by 4 bases, with 13 bases between. The CDR3 nucleotides are TGTGCCAGCAGTGGGGAGGTGGGGCCCACTGAAGCTTTCTTT. Translation: CASSGEVGPTEAFF.

This chain links TRBV27 with TRBJ2-2, with 9 bases that match TRBD1. Unmatched junction bases numbered 6, after V lost 6 bases and J lost 4 bases. CDR1 and CDR2 (germline): MNHEY, SMNVEV (reference sequence). The CDR3 is made up of 15 amino acids. CDR3 nucleotide sequence: TGTGCCAGCAGACCGACAGGGGGGTTCACCGGGGAGCTGTTTTTT. Its translation: CASRPTGGFTGELFF.

V is TRBV15 and J is TRBJ2-2; D is uncertain. This CDR3 is 16 amino acids long. Trimming removed 7 bases from V and 4 bases from J, with 19 bases in between. Germline CDR1 LNHNV, CDR2 YYDKDF (reference sequence). CDR3 loop: CATTPRESHSTGELFF. The DNA of the CDR3 is TGTGCCACCACCCCTAGAGAGTCCCATTCCACCGGGGAGCTGTTTTTT. Filled out from reference TRBV15 and TRBJ2-2, the complete variable domain reads DAMVIQNPRYQVTQFGKPVTLSCSQTLNHNVMYWYQQKSSQAPKLLFHYYDKDFNNEADTPDNFQSRRPNTSFCFLDIRSPGLGDTAMYLCATTPRESHSTGELFFGEGSRLTVL.

This clone was detected a few times. The chain employs TRBV7-9 and TRBJ1-1; 9 positions agree with TRBD1. This CDR3 region has 13 residues. J gave up 5 bases and V 5 bases, and 3 bases lay outside the gene matches. The germline V gene has CDR1 SEHNR and CDR2 FQNEAQ (reference sequence). CDR3 loop: CASSRGQGTEAFF. The CDR3 region has the DNA TGTGCCAGCAGCCGGGGACAGGGAACTGAAGCTTTCTTT.

V usage is TRBV11-2 and J usage is TRBJ1-1, with 11 bases identical to TRBD1. The CDR3 has 13 amino acids. J gave up 10 bases and V 5 bases, and 6 bases lay outside the gene matches. The germline CDR1 and CDR2 sequences are SGHAT and FQNNGV. This CDR3 is CASSQMGTGGAFF. In DNA form, the CDR3 reads TGTGCCAGCAGCCAGATGGGGACAGGGGGAGCTTTCTTT.

This chain joins TRBV28 and TRBJ2-3, with D possibly TRBD1 on 6 matching bases. There are 16 residues in the CDR3. Deletions cut 4 bases from V and 6 bases from J, with 20 bases between. Germline CDR1 and CDR2: MDHEN and SYDVKM. This CDR3 is CASSSPETSGVDTQYF. CDR3 bases: TGTGCCAGCAGTTCCCCCGAAACGTCAGGGGTTGATACGCAGTATTTT.

J is TRBJ2-1 and V is TRBV2; unclear D gene. The germline V gene encodes CDR1 SNHLY and CDR2 FYNNEI. Trimming took off 4 bases at V and 6 bases at J, with 7 bases between the two ends. The CDR3 sequence is 12 residues long. CDR3 bases: TGTGCCAGCAGTGTACAAGGCAATGAGCAGTTCTTC. Translation: CASSVQGNEQFF.

This sequence joins TRBV6-1 and TRBJ2-2; 8 nucleotides line up with TRBD1. The CDR3 spans 14 residues. Losses at the gene ends were 9 bases for V and 0 bases for J; bases not matched to a gene: 3. Germline values: CDR1 MNHNS, CDR2 SASEGT. The CDR3 nucleotides read TGTGCCAGTGGACAGGGACCGAACACCGGGGAGCTGTTTTTT. The encoded protein is CASGQGPNTGELFF.

The chain combines TRBV7-6 with TRBJ1-2; D possibly corresponds to TRBD1 (5 bases). Germline loops: CDR1 SGHVS, CDR2 FNYEAQ. Between the trimmed V and J ends, which lost 0 bases and 2 bases, there was a span of 10 bases. The length of the CDR3 is 15 residues. As DNA, the CDR3 is TGTGCCAGCAGCTTAGCAGAGGGGCGCAACTATGGCTACACCTTC. Its translation is CASSLAEGRNYGYTF.

This clone was found a few times. The rearrangement joins TRBV5-1 to TRBJ1-1, with D tentatively TRBD1 (5 bases). V lost 6 bases to trimming and J lost 1 base, with 13 bases between them. Germline values: CDR1 SGHRS, CDR2 YFSETQ. This CDR3 is 14 amino acids long. CDR3 DNA: TGCGCCAGCACCCCGCAGGGAGGGAACACTGAAGCTTTCTTT. Residues: CASTPQGGNTEAFF.